This T cell receptor (beta chain) was sequenced during a study of CD8 T cells in ankylosing spondylitis (dated by TCRdb to 2016 to 2017). With respect to the entire study: The study profiled T cell receptor beta repertoires in healthy donors and ankylosing spondylitis patients to find disease-linked TCR variants. The full study cohort comprised roughly 24 ankylosing spondylitis patients and about 110 healthy donors. Samples of peripheral blood were taken, and for ankylosing spondylitis patients, synovial fluid was collected as well. Broader findings and caveats from the paper: Some motif variants had previously been reported in the synovial fluid and blood of reactive arthritis patients, which suggests shared mechanisms of disease initiation. According to the report, matched synovial fluid samples from ankylosing spondylitis patients were significantly enriched for the disease-linked clones. A TCR beta motif of several highly homologous amino acid variants appeared characteristic of blood from ankylosing spondylitis patients. The disease-linked clones had a CD8+ phenotype and were found at relatively low frequencies in peripheral blood.

The V and J ends are trimmed by 4 bases and 4 bases, leaving 11 bases between them. As encoded in the germline V gene, CDR1 is SQVTM while CDR2 is ANQGSEA. The CDR3 contains 13 residues, cysteine and phenylalanine counted. The read is trimmed to its CDR3 DNA, 39 bases read in frame from base 1. The instrument given in TCRdb is Illumina HiSeq 2500. Quantitative 5'-RACE with molecular barcodes was the method used to prepare the TCR beta libraries. Per the original workflow: A new computational method based on a probabilistic model of VDJ rearrangement was used to identify disease-linked TCR variants. Starting from the raw public reads, TCRdb applied fastp trimming at Q25, assembled clones with MiXCR and retained in-frame beta chains. Rows are combined by CDR3 protein, so each entry shows the most common genes and DNA. In this record, the V and J calls reflect TCRdb's handling and not the investigators' own analysis. The sample includes over 100,000 distinct CDR3 sequences, with more than 6.5% observed a single time. More than 10% of the sample is in the top ten clones.

With respect to this clonotype: Its recognized antigen is unknown. Base quality data are lacking; no much larger clone is found one base away.

The chain is encoded by TRBV29-1 joined to TRBJ2-1; tentative D gene TRBD2, with 5 bases matching. The sequence was collected from a male donor with ankylosing spondylitis or in good health (not recorded which). Sequenced: blood, either unsorted or a sorted T cell fraction (not recorded which). The bases read TGCAGCGTTGGACGGACTTCTTACAATGAGCAGTTCTTC. It translates to CSVGRTSYNEQFF.